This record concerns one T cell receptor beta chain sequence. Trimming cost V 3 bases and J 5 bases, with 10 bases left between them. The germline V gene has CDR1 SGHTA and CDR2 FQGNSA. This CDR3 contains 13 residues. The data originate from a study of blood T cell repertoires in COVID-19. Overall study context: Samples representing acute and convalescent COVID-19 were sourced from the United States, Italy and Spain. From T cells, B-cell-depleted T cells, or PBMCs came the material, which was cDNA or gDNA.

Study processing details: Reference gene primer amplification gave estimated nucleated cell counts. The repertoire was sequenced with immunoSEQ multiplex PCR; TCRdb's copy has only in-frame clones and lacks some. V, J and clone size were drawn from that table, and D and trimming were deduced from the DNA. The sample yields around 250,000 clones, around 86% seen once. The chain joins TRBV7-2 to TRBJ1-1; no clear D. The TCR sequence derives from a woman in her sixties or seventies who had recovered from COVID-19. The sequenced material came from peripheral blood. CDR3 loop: CASSFGEVTEAFF. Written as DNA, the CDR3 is TGTGCCAGCAGCTTCGGGGAGGTAACTGAAGCTTTCTTT.